This T cell receptor (beta chain) is drawn from a study of blood T cell repertoires in COVID-19. Here immunoSEQ multiplex PCR was the method, and the copy in TCRdb shows in-frame clones only, minus some. Of about 150,000 clones in the sample, approximately 90% were seen once. Unmatched junction bases numbered 6, after V lost 1 base and J lost 10 bases. The CDR3 totals 16 residues. Germline assignment: CDR1 SEHNR and CDR2 FQNEAQ (reference sequence). Sequenced sample: peripheral blood. The chain recombines TRBV7-9 with TRBJ2-1; TRBD2 matches at 14 bases. The sequence derives from a man aged 50 to 60 with acute or convalescent COVID-19. The CDR3 loop reads CASSLGGTSGSGEQFF. CDR3 sequence (DNA): TGTGCCAGCAGCTTAGGGGGGACTAGCGGGAGCGGGGAGCAGTTCTTC.